What follows describes a single T cell receptor beta chain. This sample was included in a study of early T cells in non-severe SARS-CoV-2 infection. The wider study: Sequencing used unsorted whole-blood bulk RNA, so chains lack pairing.

One entry per CDR3 protein results from TCRdb running MiXCR on the 5' RACE reads. The sample shows about 89,000 distinct CDR3 sequences, roughly 17% of them seen only once. Germline CDR1 reads LGHNA; CDR2 reads YSLEER. This CDR3 comprises 17 residues. V lost 4 bases and J lost 2; bases outside the gene matches: 12. The receptor was isolated from an adult who was a healthcare worker with PCR-confirmed SARS-CoV-2 infection or an uninfected control (not recorded which). Here the sequenced sample was whole blood, taken at baseline. This chain uses TRBV4-3 with TRBJ2-7; 9 bases map to TRBD2. For the CDR3, the DNA is TGCGCCAGCAGCCCAAGACTAGCGGAGGGATTTCCCTACGAGCAGTACTTC. Protein: CASSPRLAEGFPYEQYF.